This T cell receptor beta chain was recorded in a study of beta chain features in type 1 diabetes. The authors reverse transcribed all of the isolated RNA, so sequencing captured expressed TCRB transcripts. There were 3.5 million or so reads on average in the naive, central memory and regulatory T cell samples. Clones were read by immunoSEQ multiplex PCR, and TCRdb kept only the in-frame ones, dropping some. The data contain roughly 260,000 clones, just over 20% of them singletons. General study points: Researchers caution that PCR might favor shorter templates, equally among patients and controls. In all four CD4+ subsets, TCRB CDR3 length was significantly, moderately reduced in type 1 diabetes.

With regard to this clone: Its antigen is as yet unknown.

The CDR3 contains 13 residues. Looked up from germline, CDR1 is MNHEY and CDR2 is SMNVEV (reference sequence). V trimming: 7 bases; J trimming: 8 bases; junction bases outside the gene matches: 10. Sequences were obtained from naive CD4+ T cells from blood. This sequence originates from a woman between 40 and 50 years old with type 1 diabetes. This chain uses TRBV27 with TRBJ1-2, with 7 bases matching TRBD1. The CDR3 coding sequence is TGTGCCAGCACTATGACAGGGTCGGGCGGCTACACCTTC. Translating it yields CASTMTGSGGYTF.